This T cell receptor (beta chain) was identified in a study of T cell repertoires in cytomegalovirus infection. Deletions cut 6 bases from V and 7 bases from J, with 9 bases between. Germline values: CDR1 SEHNR, CDR2 FQNEAQ (reference sequence). This CDR3 has 11 residues. There are many counts of this clonotype. Its antigen remains unidentified. TCRdb processed the reads anew with MiXCR; each CDR3 protein has one entry. The sample records some 940,000 distinct CDR3 sequences, roughly 30% being singletons. The V gene is TRBV7-9, the J gene TRBJ1-2; possibly TRBD1 for D (5 bases). The sequence was obtained from a human donor in good health (CMV status not recorded). Some clones in this sample may be carry-over from other donors' samples. Sequenced here: cultured CD8+ T cells from PBMCs, sampled from culture after CMV antigen stimulation. CDR3 loop: CASRTGVGYTF. The CDR3 DNA sequence: TGTGCCAGCAGGACGGGGGTTGGCTACACCTTC.